This T cell receptor (beta chain) was obtained from a study of blood T cell repertoires in COVID-19. At the level of the study: PBMCs, B-cell-depleted T cells, or T cells provided the cDNA or gDNA that made up the material.

Clones were sequenced by immunoSEQ multiplex PCR, and TCRdb holds only the in-frame ones, with some missing. The sample yields some 50,000 clones, approximately 89% seen once. This CDR3 comprises 15 residues. In germline, CDR1 is SNHLY, CDR2 FYNNEI. The V segment lost 0 bases and the J segment 8 bases; nucleotides outside the gene matches: 6. Sequencing was done on a sample of peripheral blood. The chain employs TRBV2 and TRBJ1-2; TRBD1 agrees at 10 bases. This receptor was taken from a human donor in a cohort sampled during active COVID-19. The CDR3 loop is CASSEATDRGAGYTF. Here the CDR3 DNA reads TGTGCCAGCAGTGAAGCAACGGACAGGGGGGCCGGCTACACCTTC.